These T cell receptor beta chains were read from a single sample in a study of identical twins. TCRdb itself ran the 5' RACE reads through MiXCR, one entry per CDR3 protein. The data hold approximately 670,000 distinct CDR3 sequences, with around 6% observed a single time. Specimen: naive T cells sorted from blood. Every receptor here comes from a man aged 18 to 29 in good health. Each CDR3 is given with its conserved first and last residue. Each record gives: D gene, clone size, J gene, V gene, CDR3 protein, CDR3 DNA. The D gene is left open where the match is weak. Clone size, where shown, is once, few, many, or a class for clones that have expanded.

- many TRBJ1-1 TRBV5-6 CASSIGQNTEAFF TGTGCCAGCAGCATAGGACAGAACACTGAAGCTTTCTTT
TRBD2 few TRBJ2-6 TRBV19 CASSGLGTSGSGANVLTF TGTGCCAGTAGTGGACTTGGGACTAGCGGCTCTGGGGCCAACGTCCTGACTTTC
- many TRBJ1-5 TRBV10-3 CAISESQSNNQPQHF TGTGCCATCAGTGAGTCACAGTCAAATAATCAGCCCCAGCATTTT
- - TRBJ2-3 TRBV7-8 CASSLSQGSDTQYF TGTGCCAGCAGCTTATCTCAAGGGTCAGATACGCAGTATTTT
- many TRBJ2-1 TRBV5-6 CASTWGENEQFF TGTGCCAGCACCTGGGGGGAGAATGAGCAGTTCTTC
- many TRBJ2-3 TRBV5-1 CASRRPTTSTDTQYF TGCGCCAGCAGGAGGCCTACTACGAGCACAGATACGCAGTATTTT
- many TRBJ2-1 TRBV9 CASSVGGAWYNEQFF TGTGCCAGCAGCGTAGGGGGAGCTTGGTACAATGAGCAGTTCTTC
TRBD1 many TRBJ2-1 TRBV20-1 CSARTPSGTGVNEQFF TGCAGTGCTAGAACACCAAGCGGGACAGGGGTCAATGAGCAGTTCTTC
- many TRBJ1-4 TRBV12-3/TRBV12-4 CASGLQVMNEKLFF TGTGCCAGCGGGTTACAGGTCATGAATGAAAAACTGTTTTTT
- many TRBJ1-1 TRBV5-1 CASSFLTRTEAFF TGCGCCAGCAGCTTTCTGACGAGGACTGAAGCTTTCTTT
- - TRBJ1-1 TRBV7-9 CASSLELWTSNTEAFF TGTGCCAGCAGCTTAGAGTTGTGGACATCGAACACTGAAGCTTTCTTT
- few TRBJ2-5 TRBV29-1 CSVAAVGQETQYF TGCAGCGTTGCGGCGGTCGGCCAAGAGACCCAGTACTTC
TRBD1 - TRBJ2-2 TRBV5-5 CASRSTGVGTGELFF TGTGCCAGCAGATCGACAGGGGTCGGCACCGGGGAGCTGTTTTTT
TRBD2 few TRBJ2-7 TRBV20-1 CSARDQASGPYEQYF TGCAGTGCTAGAGATCAGGCTAGCGGACCCTACGAGCAGTACTTC
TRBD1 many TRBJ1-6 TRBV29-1 CSVLTGVGSPLHF TGCAGCGTGCTGACAGGGGTCGGTTCACCCCTCCACTTT
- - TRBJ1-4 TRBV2 CASRDPGGRDEKLFF TGTGCCAGCAGGGATCCCGGGGGGCGTGATGAAAAACTGTTTTTT
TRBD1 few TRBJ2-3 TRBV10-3 CATGQELTDTQYF TGTGCCACCGGACAGGAGCTCACAGATACGCAGTATTTT
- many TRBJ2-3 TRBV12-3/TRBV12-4 CASSFRATDGTTDTQYF TGTGCCAGCAGTTTTCGGGCTACCGATGGGACCACAGATACGCAGTATTTT
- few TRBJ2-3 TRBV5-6 CASSWGVGYEDF TGTGCCAGCAGCTGGGGCGTTGGCTATGAGGATTTT
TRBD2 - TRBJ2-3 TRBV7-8 CASSLGTSGRVTDTQYF TGTGCCAGCAGCTTGGGGACTAGCGGGAGGGTCACAGATACGCAGTATTTT
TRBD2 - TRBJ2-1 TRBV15 CATSRAPGLAGGEQFF TGTGCCACCAGCCGTGCTCCGGGACTAGCGGGAGGTGAGCAGTTCTTC
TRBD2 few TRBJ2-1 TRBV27 CASSLVARGTSGLQFF TGTGCCAGCAGTTTAGTGGCCCGAGGGACTAGCGGGCTGCAGTTCTTC